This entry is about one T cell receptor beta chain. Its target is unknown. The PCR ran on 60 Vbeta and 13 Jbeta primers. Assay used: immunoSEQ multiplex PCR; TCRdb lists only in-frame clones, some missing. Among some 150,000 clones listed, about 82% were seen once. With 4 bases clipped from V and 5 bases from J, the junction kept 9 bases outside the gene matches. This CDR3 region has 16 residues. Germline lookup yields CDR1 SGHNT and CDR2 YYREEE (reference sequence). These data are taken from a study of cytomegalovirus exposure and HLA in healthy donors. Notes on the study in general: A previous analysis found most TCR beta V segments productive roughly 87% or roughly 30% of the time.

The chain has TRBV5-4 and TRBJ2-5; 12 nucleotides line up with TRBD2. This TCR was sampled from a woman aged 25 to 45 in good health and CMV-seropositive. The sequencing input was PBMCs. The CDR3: CASSDRLAGVRETQYF. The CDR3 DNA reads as TGTGCCAGCAGCGACAGACTAGCGGGGGTGAGGGAGACCCAGTACTTC.